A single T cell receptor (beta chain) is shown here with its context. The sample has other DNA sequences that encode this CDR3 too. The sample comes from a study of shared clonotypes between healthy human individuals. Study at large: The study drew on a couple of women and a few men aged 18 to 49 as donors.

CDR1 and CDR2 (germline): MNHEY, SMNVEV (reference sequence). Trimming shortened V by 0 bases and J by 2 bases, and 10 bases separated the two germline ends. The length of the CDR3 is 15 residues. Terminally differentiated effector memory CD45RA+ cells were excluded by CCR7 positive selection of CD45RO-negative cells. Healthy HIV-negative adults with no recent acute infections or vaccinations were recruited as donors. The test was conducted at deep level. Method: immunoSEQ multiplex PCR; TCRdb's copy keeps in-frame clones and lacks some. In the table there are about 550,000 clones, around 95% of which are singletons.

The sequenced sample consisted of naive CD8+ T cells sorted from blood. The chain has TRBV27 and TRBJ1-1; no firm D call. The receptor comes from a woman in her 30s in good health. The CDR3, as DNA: TGTGCCAGCAGTTTATCACCAGGCGGAAACACTGAAGCTTTCTTT. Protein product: CASSLSPGGNTEAFF.